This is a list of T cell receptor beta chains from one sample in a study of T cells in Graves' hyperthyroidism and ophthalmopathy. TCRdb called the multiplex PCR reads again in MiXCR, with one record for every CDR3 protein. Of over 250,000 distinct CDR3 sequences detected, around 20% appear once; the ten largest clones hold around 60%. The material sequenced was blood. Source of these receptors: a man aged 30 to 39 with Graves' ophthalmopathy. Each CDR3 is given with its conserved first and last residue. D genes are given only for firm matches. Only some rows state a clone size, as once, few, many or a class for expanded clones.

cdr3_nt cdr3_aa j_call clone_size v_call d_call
TGTGCCAGCAGCCAAGGGCGGCGGGAGTCTGAGACCCAGTACTTC CASSQGRRESETQYF TRBJ2-5 NA TRBV3-1 TRBD2
TGTGCCAGCAGCTTGACTAACTACGAGCAGTACTTC CASSLTNYEQYF TRBJ2-7 NA TRBV5-6 NA
TGCGCCAGCAGCCCTAGCGGGAGCTCAGATACGCAGTATTTT CASSPSGSSDTQYF TRBJ2-3 many TRBV5-1 TRBD2
TGTGCCAGCAGCCATATAACAGGACCTCGACGCGTCCACGAGCAGTACTTC CASSHITGPRRVHEQYF TRBJ2-7 NA TRBV6-1 NA
TGTGCCAGCAGTGAACAGGGGTTCAGGACCAAAGAGACCCAGTACTTC CASSEQGFRTKETQYF TRBJ2-5 few TRBV6-1 NA
TGTGCCAGCAGCTTAGGATATGGGACAGCTCTTTTCTTT CASSLGYGTALFF TRBJ1-1 many TRBV13 TRBD1
TGTGCCTGGAGTGGAGGGGGTAGGGACACTGAAGCTTTCTTT CAWSGGGRDTEAFF TRBJ1-1 many TRBV30 NA
TGTGCCAGCAGCCAAGTGTCCATAAGGGGGAACACTGAAGCTTTCTTT CASSQVSIRGNTEAFF TRBJ1-1 NA TRBV3-1 NA
TGTGCCAGTAGTATAGATGCCGGGAACTACGAGCAGTACTTC CASSIDAGNYEQYF TRBJ2-7 few TRBV19 NA
TGTGCCAGCAGCTCTACAGGGGGCTTCTATGGCTACACCTTC CASSSTGGFYGYTF TRBJ1-2 many TRBV11-2 TRBD1
TGTGCCAGCAGTTATCTGGCCGCGGGACCCACTAATGAGCAGTTCTTC CASSYLAAGPTNEQFF TRBJ2-1 NA TRBV6-2/TRBV6-3 NA
TGTGCCAGCAGCCAAGATTGGGGACCAGGGGACGAGCAGTACTTC CASSQDWGPGDEQYF TRBJ2-7 NA TRBV3-1 NA
TGTGCCAGCAGCTCCATGAGGGAAAAACTGTTTTTT CASSSMREKLFF TRBJ1-4 many TRBV5-6 NA
TGTGCCAGCACCGGGGGGAGAGGGGCCAACGTCCTGACTTTC CASTGGRGANVLTF TRBJ2-6 NA TRBV3-1 TRBD2
TGTGCCAGCAGCCCACTCGTGGTGGGGATAGAGGTTGAAAAACTGTTTTTT CASSPLVVGIEVEKLFF TRBJ1-4 NA TRBV7-3 NA
TGTGCCAGCAGCTTCGGATTCCAAGAGACCCAGTACTTC CASSFGFQETQYF TRBJ2-5 NA TRBV3-1 NA
TGTGCCATCAGTGCAAAGACAGGGGCGGATTCACCCCTCCACTTT CAISAKTGADSPLHF TRBJ1-6 NA TRBV10-3 TRBD1
TGCAGCGTTGAAGAAGTCAGTAACTATGGCTACACCTTC CSVEEVSNYGYTF TRBJ1-2 NA TRBV29-1 NA
TGTGCCAGCAGTGAACAGGGGGTAAGCTATGGCTACACCTTC CASSEQGVSYGYTF TRBJ1-2 few TRBV2 TRBD1
TGTGCCAGCAGTCCCGACATACGCTCTGGAAACACCATATATTTT CASSPDIRSGNTIYF TRBJ1-3 many TRBV28 NA
TGTGCCAGCAGGGGACTAGCCCTGGGAAACAATGAGCAGTTCTTC CASRGLALGNNEQFF TRBJ2-1 many TRBV11-3 TRBD2
TGTGCCAGTAGTATAAAGGGGCTCTTGAACACCGGGGAGCTGTTTTTT CASSIKGLLNTGELFF TRBJ2-2 NA TRBV19 NA
TGTGCCTGTGGGAAGGCTGGCGAGCAGTACTTC CACGKAGEQYF TRBJ2-7 NA TRBV30 NA
TGTGCCAGCGACCCCGCCGACTCTGGGGCCAACGTCCTGACTTTC CASDPADSGANVLTF TRBJ2-6 NA TRBV2 NA
TGTGCCAGCAGGGACCGGGACAGGTCGGGCTACACCTTC CASRDRDRSGYTF TRBJ1-2 many TRBV2 TRBD1
TGTGCCTGGAGGCGACAGGGGGCCTACGAGCAGTACTTC CAWRRQGAYEQYF TRBJ2-7 many TRBV30 TRBD1
TGCGCCAGCAGCTTGGTTGCGGGCCCCACAGATACGCAGTATTTT CASSLVAGPTDTQYF TRBJ2-3 many TRBV5-1 NA
TGTGCTAGCCTGGGGAGGGAACAAGAGACCCAGTACTTC CASLGREQETQYF TRBJ2-5 NA TRBV12-5 TRBD2
TGTGCCAGCACCTCTACCCGGGACAGGGGGGAAGAGACCCAGTACTTC CASTSTRDRGEETQYF TRBJ2-5 many TRBV12-3/TRBV12-4 TRBD1
TGTGCCAGCAGCGACAGGGGGCATGGCTACACCTTC CASSDRGHGYTF TRBJ1-2 many TRBV11-3 TRBD1
TGCAGTGCCCACAGGGATGAAGCTTTCTTT CSAHRDEAFF TRBJ1-1 many TRBV20-1 NA
TGCGCCAGCAGCTTAGCCCCTTTTGGGGGCCAGCGGCAAGAGACCCAGTACTTC CASSLAPFGGQRQETQYF TRBJ2-5 NA TRBV5-1 NA
TGTGCCTGGGGCGGACTAGTTGGGAACACCGGGGAGCTGTTTTTT CAWGGLVGNTGELFF TRBJ2-2 many TRBV30 TRBD2
TGTGCCAGCACTTCGGTTTATCCCAATGGGCAGTTCTTC CASTSVYPNGQFF TRBJ2-1 NA TRBV11-3 NA
TGTGCCAGCAGGGCCACTAGGTCTAGCACAGATACGCAGTATTTT CASRATRSSTDTQYF TRBJ2-3 many TRBV2 NA
TGTGCCAGCAGTTTTGGCGCTAACTATGGCTACACCTTC CASSFGANYGYTF TRBJ1-2 few TRBV27 NA
TGTGCCAGCAGTCTTGGGACAGCTAATAATTCACCCCTCCACTTT CASSLGTANNSPLHF TRBJ1-6 few TRBV27 TRBD1
TGCAGTGCTGGTGGAGGGACAGGGGATGGGAATGGCTACACCTTC CSAGGGTGDGNGYTF TRBJ1-2 few TRBV20-1 TRBD1
TGCAGTGCTAAACAGGGGGGGAGAGAGACCCAGTACTTC CSAKQGGRETQYF TRBJ2-5 NA TRBV20-1 NA
TGTGCCAGTAGATGGGGCCCCGCGTTTGGCTACACCTTC CASRWGPAFGYTF TRBJ1-2 few TRBV19 NA
TGTGCCAGCAGTGAATCAGGGGTTTACGAAGCTTTCTTT CASSESGVYEAFF TRBJ1-1 few TRBV2 NA
TGTGCCAGCAGCTTAGTAGCGGGGGGCTACGAGCAGTACTTC CASSLVAGGYEQYF TRBJ2-7 few TRBV11-2 TRBD2
TGTGCCACCAGTGATTTGAAACTAGCGGGCACAGATACGCAGTATTTT CATSDLKLAGTDTQYF TRBJ2-3 few TRBV24-1 TRBD2
TGTGCCAGCAGCGGCTCCGGGACTAGCGGTTACAATGAGCAGTTCTTC CASSGSGTSGYNEQFF TRBJ2-1 NA TRBV11-1 TRBD2
TGCAGTGCTAGTACACCCACTAGCGGGAGAAGGGTCGTAAATGAGCAGTTCTTC CSASTPTSGRRVVNEQFF TRBJ2-1 NA TRBV20-1 TRBD2
TGTGCCAGCAGTACGGGGGGCCTCTCCTACGAGCAGTACTTC CASSTGGLSYEQYF TRBJ2-7 many TRBV28 NA
TGTGCCAGCAGTTATGGGACTGCAAAAGAGACCCAGTACTTC CASSYGTAKETQYF TRBJ2-5 NA TRBV6-1 NA
TGTGCCAGCAGCTTAAGCGGCCTTGGGGATACGCAGTATTTT CASSLSGLGDTQYF TRBJ2-3 NA TRBV7-3 NA
TGTGCCAGCATTTCCGACGTAGCCAAAAACATTCAGTACTTC CASISDVAKNIQYF TRBJ2-4 few TRBV6-5 NA
TGCAGTGCTAGAGATAGGACTAGCGGGAGAAAACAGTTCTTC CSARDRTSGRKQFF TRBJ2-1 many TRBV20-1 TRBD2
TGTGCCAGTAGGTCACAGGGTGGCGAGCAGTACTTC CASRSQGGEQYF TRBJ2-7 NA TRBV19 NA
TGTGCCAGCAGGGAAGGTTGGGAGACCCAGTACTTC CASREGWETQYF TRBJ2-5 NA TRBV28 NA
TGCAGTGCTAGCGGCGACAGGGGGCGGGGTGAGCAGTTCTTC CSASGDRGRGEQFF TRBJ2-1 few TRBV20-1 TRBD1
TGTGCCAGCTTGGACAGGGGAAGGAGCAATCAGCCCCAGCATTTT CASLDRGRSNQPQHF TRBJ1-5 many TRBV28 TRBD1
TGTGCCAGCAGCGGAAGGGTTGACCAAGAGACCCAGTACTTC CASSGRVDQETQYF TRBJ2-5 few TRBV9 NA
TGTGCCAGCAGCCGAATCTTGACAGGGGGGACATACGCGGAGCAGTACTTC CASSRILTGGTYAEQYF TRBJ2-7 few TRBV6-1 TRBD1
TGTGCCAGCAGTTTTGTAGGGTCAGATACGCAGTATTTT CASSFVGSDTQYF TRBJ2-3 many TRBV28 NA
TGCAGTGGGGTGGTCTCCAATGAGCAGTTCTTC CSGVVSNEQFF TRBJ2-1 many TRBV20-1 NA
TGTGCCAGCAGCTGGAGCGGTAGCACAGATACGCAGTATTTT CASSWSGSTDTQYF TRBJ2-3 few TRBV6-1 NA